The T cell receptor (beta chain) described here comes from a study of T cells after yellow fever vaccination. Template-switching 5'RACE yielded the TCR cDNA; a universal primer site and UMIs were added in the process. TCRdb reprocessed the 5' RACE reads with MiXCR, giving one entry per CDR3 protein. The table records approximately 330,000 distinct CDR3 sequences, under 15% of them present only once. The CDR3 covers 13 residues. Between the trimmed V and J ends, which lost 5 bases and 2 bases, there was a span of 9 bases. The germline CDR1 and CDR2 sequences are SEHNR and FQNEAQ (reference sequence). The sample in question was CD4+ T cells sorted from PBMCs, obtained 15 days after the yellow fever booster vaccination. The receptor was isolated from a man between 18 and 29 years old who received the YFV17D yellow fever vaccine. The V call is TRBV7-9, the J call TRBJ1-1; D is undetermined. The CDR3 loop reads CASSIFDNTEAFF. The DNA of the CDR3 is TGTGCCAGCAGCATATTCGATAACACTGAAGCTTTCTTT. The full variable domain, in which reference TRBV7-9 and TRBJ1-1 provide the parts outside the CDR3, is DTGVSQNPRHKITKRGQNVTFRCDPISEHNRLYWYRQTLGQGPEFLTYFQNEAQLEKSRLLSDRFSAERPKGSFSTLEIQRTEQGDSAMYLCASSIFDNTEAFFGQGTRLTVV.